A selection of T cell receptor beta chains follows, all from one sample in a study of CD8+ T cells in alopecia areata. Using immunoSEQ multiplex PCR, the repertoire was profiled, and TCRdb retains in-frame clones only, with some absent. The sample comprises approximately 99,000 clones, over 55% of which are singletons, and 20% to 25% rests with the top ten. Sequencing was performed on NKG2D-low CD8+ T cells sorted from blood. These receptors all stem from a human donor with alopecia areata. CDR3s include the opening cysteine and the closing phenylalanine or tryptophan.

CDR3 protein: CASSEAPSHGYTF
V gene: TRBV13
J gene: TRBJ1-2

CDR3 protein: CASSVILSGSSYEQYF
V gene: TRBV9
J gene: TRBJ2-7

CDR3 protein: CASRAKGESMKKLFF
V gene: TRBV28
J gene: TRBJ1-4

CDR3 protein: CASRTGGEGQPQHF
V gene: TRBV6-1
J gene: TRBJ1-5

CDR3 protein: CASSFQSSYEQYF
V gene: TRBV7-9
J gene: TRBJ2-7

CDR3 protein: CASSDTGSREQYF
V gene: TRBV2
J gene: TRBJ2-7

CDR3 protein: CASSIGTGSNQPQHF
V gene: TRBV5-1
J gene: TRBJ1-5

CDR3 protein: CASSPDWGDETQYF
V gene: TRBV11-2
J gene: TRBJ2-5

CDR3 protein: CASSYLAGSAGELFF
V gene: TRBV6-5
J gene: TRBJ2-2

CDR3 protein: CASSLVLPGANVLTF
V gene: TRBV27
J gene: TRBJ2-6

CDR3 protein: CASSQGPNTGELFF
V gene: TRBV4-1
J gene: TRBJ2-2

CDR3 protein: CASSLGTGSTKNIQYF
V gene: TRBV5-4
J gene: TRBJ2-4

CDR3 protein: CASRPIVTGSNQPQHF
V gene: TRBV19
J gene: TRBJ1-5

CDR3 protein: CASSDRQGVETDTQYF
V gene: TRBV2
J gene: TRBJ2-3

CDR3 protein: CASSPPSTSFYEQYF
V gene: TRBV28
J gene: TRBJ2-7

CDR3 protein: CASSVGRYEKLFF
V gene: TRBV27
J gene: TRBJ1-4

CDR3 protein: CASSEGTDTQYF
V gene: TRBV25-1
J gene: TRBJ2-3

CDR3 protein: CASSSPSETQYF
V gene: TRBV6-5
J gene: TRBJ2-5

CDR3 protein: CASSLVSDQETQYF
V gene: TRBV7-6
J gene: TRBJ2-5

CDR3 protein: CASSPRDRPNYGYTF
V gene: TRBV14
J gene: TRBJ1-2

CDR3 protein: CAWEEGQITDTQYF
V gene: TRBV30
J gene: TRBJ2-3

CDR3 protein: CASSPSGGGYTF
V gene: TRBV27
J gene: TRBJ1-2

CDR3 protein: CASSYRPEETQYF
V gene: TRBV6-5
J gene: TRBJ2-5

CDR3 protein: CASSTPGLAITDTQYF
V gene: TRBV27
J gene: TRBJ2-3

CDR3 protein: CATSGAGSSYEQYF
V gene: TRBV15
J gene: TRBJ2-7

CDR3 protein: CASSLNRGREVYTF
V gene: TRBV28
J gene: TRBJ1-2

CDR3 protein: CASSELIGPWWGREENWYGYTF
V gene: TRBV21-1
J gene: TRBJ1-2

CDR3 protein: CASSWGNTEAFF
V gene: TRBV28
J gene: TRBJ1-1

CDR3 protein: CASSGGTGNPSYEQYF
V gene: TRBV7-9
J gene: TRBJ2-7

CDR3 protein: CASSPGLELADTQYF
V gene: TRBV19
J gene: TRBJ2-3

CDR3 protein: CASSIAQLSNYGYTF
V gene: TRBV19
J gene: TRBJ1-2

CDR3 protein: CASSFPRTGGSSGANVLTF
V gene: TRBV7-9
J gene: TRBJ2-6

CDR3 protein: CASSLTRRLNTGELFF
V gene: TRBV7-3
J gene: TRBJ2-2

CDR3 protein: CASSQSGSTDTQYF
V gene: TRBV7-9
J gene: TRBJ2-3

CDR3 protein: CASSQVSISTEAFF
V gene: TRBV2
J gene: TRBJ1-1

CDR3 protein: CASGDAVYYEQYF
V gene: TRBV27
J gene: TRBJ2-7

CDR3 protein: CSVYDSDTNTEAFF
V gene: TRBV29-1
J gene: TRBJ1-1

CDR3 protein: CASSQVTAFSVEQYF
V gene: TRBV4-1
J gene: TRBJ2-7

CDR3 protein: CASSRGRLAGGQDNEQFF
V gene: TRBV5-1
J gene: TRBJ2-1

CDR3 protein: CASSLVLAGGHLNNEQFF
V gene: TRBV5-1
J gene: TRBJ2-1

CDR3 protein: CASRGNEQFF
V gene: TRBV6-1
J gene: TRBJ2-1